This TCR beta chain was sequenced for a study of blood T cell repertoires in COVID-19. The age range of participants was 18 to 89 years, with residence in about two dozen US areas. Cohort allocation depended upon clinical history that participants reported. Method: immunoSEQ multiplex PCR; TCRdb's copy keeps in-frame clones and lacks some. The table has about 300,000 clones, 89% seen once. The sequence was collected from a woman aged 50 to 60 who had been exposed to COVID-19. Sequenced material: PBMCs or T cells enriched from blood (not recorded which).

The CDR3 here is CAWSITANTGELFF. The CDR3 DNA is TGTGCCTGGAGTATCACAGCGAACACCGGGGAGCTGTTTTTT. The rearrangement uses TRBV30 and TRBJ2-2; D remains unclear. Germline values: CDR1 GTSNPN, CDR2 SVGIG (reference sequence). V dropped 2 bases and J dropped 0 bases, with 7 bases sitting between them. This CDR3 spans 14 amino acids.